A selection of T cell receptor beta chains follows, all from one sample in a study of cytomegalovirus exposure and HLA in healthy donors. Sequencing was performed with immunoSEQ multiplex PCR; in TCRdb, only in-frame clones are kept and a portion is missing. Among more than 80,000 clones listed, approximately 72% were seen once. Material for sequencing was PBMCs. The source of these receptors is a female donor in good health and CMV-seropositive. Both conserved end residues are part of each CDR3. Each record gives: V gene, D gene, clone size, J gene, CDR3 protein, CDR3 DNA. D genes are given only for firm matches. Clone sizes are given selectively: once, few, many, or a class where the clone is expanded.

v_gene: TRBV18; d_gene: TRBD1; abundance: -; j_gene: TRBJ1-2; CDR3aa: CASSQGSLSPGQTTANYGYTF; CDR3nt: TGTGCCAGCTCACAGGGGAGCCTATCACCGGGACAGACGACAGCTAACTATGGCTACACCTTC
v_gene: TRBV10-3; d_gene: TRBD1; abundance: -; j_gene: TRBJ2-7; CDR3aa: CAIRAGQGFYEQYF; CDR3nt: TGTGCCATCAGAGCGGGACAGGGTTTCTACGAGCAGTACTTC
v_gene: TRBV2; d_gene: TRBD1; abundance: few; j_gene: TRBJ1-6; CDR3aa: CASSFSGQGRSPLHF; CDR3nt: TGTGCCAGCAGCTTCTCCGGACAGGGCCGTTCACCCCTCCACTTT
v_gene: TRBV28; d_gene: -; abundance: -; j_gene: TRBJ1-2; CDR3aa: CASSTILGYTF; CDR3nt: TGTGCCAGCAGTACGATACTGGGCTACACCTTC
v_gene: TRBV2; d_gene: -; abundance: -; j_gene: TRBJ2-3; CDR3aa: CASSRGAVSRTDTQYF; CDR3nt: TGTGCCAGCAGCCGGGGGGCAGTGTCTCGCACAGATACGCAGTATTTT
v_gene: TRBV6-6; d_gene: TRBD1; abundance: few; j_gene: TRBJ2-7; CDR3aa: CASRYTGTGTYEQYF; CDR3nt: TGTGCCAGCAGGTATACCGGGACAGGTACCTACGAGCAGTACTTC
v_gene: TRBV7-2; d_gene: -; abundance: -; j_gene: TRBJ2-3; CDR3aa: CASARQTDTQYF; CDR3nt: TGTGCCAGTGCGAGGCAGACAGATACGCAGTATTTT
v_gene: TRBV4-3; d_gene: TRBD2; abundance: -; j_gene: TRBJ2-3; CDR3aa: CASSQEGRDYDTQYF; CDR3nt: TGCGCCAGCAGCCAAGAAGGCCGGGACTACGATACGCAGTATTTT
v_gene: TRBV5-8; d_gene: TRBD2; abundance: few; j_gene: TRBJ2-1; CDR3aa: CASSLAGSGGGYEQFF; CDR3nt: TGTGCCAGCAGCTTGGCCGGGAGCGGGGGGGGATATGAGCAGTTCTTC
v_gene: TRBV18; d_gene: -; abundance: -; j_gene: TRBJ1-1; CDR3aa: CASALGGAAEAFF; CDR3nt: TGTGCCAGCGCTCTAGGGGGGGCTGCCGAAGCTTTCTTT
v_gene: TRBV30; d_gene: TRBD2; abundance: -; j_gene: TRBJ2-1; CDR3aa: CAWSGLRGLAGGPNYNEQFF; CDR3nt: TGTGCCTGGAGTGGGTTAAGGGGACTAGCGGGAGGGCCTAACTACAATGAGCAGTTCTTC
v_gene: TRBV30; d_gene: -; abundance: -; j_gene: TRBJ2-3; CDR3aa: CAWRQGSTDTQYF; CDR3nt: TGTGCCTGGAGGCAGGGGAGCACAGATACGCAGTATTTT
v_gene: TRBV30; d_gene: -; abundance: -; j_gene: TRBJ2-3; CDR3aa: CAGGPGQAAWDTQYF; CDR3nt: TGTGCCGGCGGGCCCGGGCAGGCGGCTTGGGATACGCAGTATTTT
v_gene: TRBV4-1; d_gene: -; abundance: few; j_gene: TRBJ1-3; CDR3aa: CASSQVIPGNTIYF; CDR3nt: TGCGCCAGCAGCCAAGTCATCCCTGGAAACACCATATATTTT
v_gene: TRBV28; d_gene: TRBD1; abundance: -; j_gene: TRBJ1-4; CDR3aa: CASSRTGSNEKLFF; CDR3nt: TGTGCCAGCAGCCGGACAGGGTCTAATGAAAAACTGTTTTTT
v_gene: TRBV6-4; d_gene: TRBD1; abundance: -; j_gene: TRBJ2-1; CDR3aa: CASSPGTGVPGEQFF; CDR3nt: TGTGCCAGCAGTCCCGGGACAGGGGTACCGGGGGAGCAGTTCTTC
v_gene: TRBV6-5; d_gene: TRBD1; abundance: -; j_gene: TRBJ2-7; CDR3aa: CASSQDRAPGRAPYF; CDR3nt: TGTGCCAGCAGTCAAGACAGGGCCCCTGGTCGAGCACCGTACTTC
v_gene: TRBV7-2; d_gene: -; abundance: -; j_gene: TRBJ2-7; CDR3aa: CASSYQRYPHYEQYF; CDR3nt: TGTGCCAGCAGCTATCAGCGGTATCCCCACTACGAGCAGTACTTC
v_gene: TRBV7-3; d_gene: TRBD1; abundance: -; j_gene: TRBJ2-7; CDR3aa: CASSATGDGPYEQYF; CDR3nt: TGTGCCAGCAGCGCCACAGGGGACGGCCCCTACGAGCAGTACTTC